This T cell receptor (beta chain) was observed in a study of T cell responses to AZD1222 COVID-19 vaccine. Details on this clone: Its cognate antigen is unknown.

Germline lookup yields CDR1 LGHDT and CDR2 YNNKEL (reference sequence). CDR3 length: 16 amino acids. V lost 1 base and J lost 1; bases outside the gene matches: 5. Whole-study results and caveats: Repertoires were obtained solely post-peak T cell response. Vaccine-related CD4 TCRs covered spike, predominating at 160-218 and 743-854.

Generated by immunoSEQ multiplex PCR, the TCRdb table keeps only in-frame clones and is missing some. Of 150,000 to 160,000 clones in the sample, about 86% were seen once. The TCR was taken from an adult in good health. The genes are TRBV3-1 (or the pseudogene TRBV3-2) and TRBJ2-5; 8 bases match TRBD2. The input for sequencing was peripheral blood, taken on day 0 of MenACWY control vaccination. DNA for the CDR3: TGTGCCAGCAGCCAAGTTCTAGCGGGCCCCCAAGAGACCCAGTACTTC. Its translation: CASSQVLAGPQETQYF.